The 19 T cell receptor beta chains reported below all come from one sample, sequenced in a study of T cell responses to AZD1222 COVID-19 vaccine. Generated by immunoSEQ multiplex PCR, the TCRdb table keeps only in-frame clones and is missing some. Of approximately 67,000 clones listed, 86% were seen once; the top ten hold roughly 2.4%. Sequencing was performed on peripheral blood, taken on day 0 of AZD1222 vaccination. These receptors were obtained from an adult in good health.

The sample holds one count of this clone. J is TRBJ2-2 and V is TRBV25-1; 8 bases are a match to TRBD1. The CDR3 spans 15 residues. The ends lost 3 bases at V and 5 bases at J; junction bases unmatched: 5. CDR1 is MGHDK, CDR2 SYGVNS, per germline. The CDR3 DNA sequence: TGTGCCAGCAGTGACAGGGGGCGAGATACCGGGGAGCTGTTTTTT. Protein: CASSDRGRDTGELFF.

The rearrangement joins TRBV19 to TRBJ1-5, with 8 nucleotides matching TRBD1. V lost 10 bases and J lost 2; bases outside the gene matches: 7. Germline assignment: CDR1 LNHDA and CDR2 SQIVND (reference sequence). The CDR3 is made up of 14 amino acids. The CDR3 reads CATVTTGGNQPQHF. DNA of the CDR3: TGTGCCACGGTAACGACAGGGGGCAATCAGCCCCAGCATTTT.

The chain combines TRBV19 with TRBJ1-1; possible D gene TRBD1, 6 bases. Germline V CDR1 and CDR2: LNHDA, SQIVND (reference sequence). Trimming took off 4 bases at V and 5 bases at J, with 23 bases between the two ends. The CDR3 contains 17 residues. In nucleotides, the CDR3 is TGTGCCAGTAGTACCCTTAACCCCGCAGGGGAGGAGACTGAAGCTTTCTTT. It is translated as CASSTLNPAGEETEAFF.

The chain uses TRBV19 and TRBJ1-1; the match to TRBD1 covers 8 bases. In germline, CDR1 is LNHDA, CDR2 SQIVND (reference sequence). The CDR3 runs to 14 residues. V lost 10 bases to trimming and J lost 4 bases; unmatched junction nucleotides: 11. CDR3 DNA: TGTGCCACCATTGACAGGGGTGATGGCACTGAAGCTTTCTTT. Its protein product is CATIDRGDGTEAFF.

J is TRBJ1-1 and V is TRBV7-3; TRBD1 might be the D (5 bases). CDR1 is SGHTA and CDR2 is FQGTGA in the germline V gene. The V end was cut by 5 bases, the J end by 4 bases, with 14 bases between. This CDR3 has 14 residues. CDR3 DNA: TGTGCCAGCAGCCAAACTCCCGGGGGCACTGAAGCTTTCTTT. This encodes CASSQTPGGTEAFF.

This clone was seen only once. The chain uses TRBV10-3 and TRBJ1-3; no firm D call. V shed 0 bases and J shed 2 bases, with 5 bases lying between them. CDR1 and CDR2 from the germline V gene are ENHRY and SYGVKD. This CDR3 contains 14 residues. The CDR3 spells CAISESPPGNTIYF. The DNA for the CDR3 is TGTGCCATCAGTGAGTCCCCCCCTGGAAACACCATATATTTT.

The CDR3 here is CASSSPGQGNHGYTF. As DNA, the CDR3 is TGTGCCAGCAGTTCCCCAGGACAGGGGAATCATGGCTACACCTTC. The chain employs TRBV6-5 and TRBJ1-2, with 9 bases matching TRBD1. The CDR3 extends over 15 amino acids. The trim removed 4 bases at V and 6 bases at J, leaving 9 bases unmatched. The V gene's germline CDR1 is MNHEY and CDR2 SVGAGI.

This clone was picked up one time. Other DNA sequences in this sample translate to the same CDR3. V usage is TRBV30 and J usage is TRBJ1-2; perhaps TRBD1 as D (6 bases). The CDR3 is 12 residues long. V lost 0 bases and J lost 8, with 10 bases in between. CDR1 is GTSNPN, CDR2 SVGIG, per germline (reference sequence). This chain's CDR3 is CAWSVGGNGYTF. The CDR3 coding sequence is TGTGCCTGGAGTGTAGGGGGAAACGGCTACACCTTC.

The chain links TRBV7-9 to TRBJ2-3; D gene unclear. V was clipped by 1 base and J by 5 bases, with 10 bases between them. CDR3 length equals 14 residues. Germline V gene data show CDR1 as SEHNR and CDR2 as FQNEAQ (reference sequence). The CDR3: CASSLGDWQDTQYF. CDR3 nucleotide sequence: TGTGCCAGCAGCTTAGGGGATTGGCAAGATACGCAGTATTTT.

This clone was detected only once. This rearrangement joins TRBV15 to TRBJ1-1; D gene uncertain. The CDR3 totals 14 residues. Trimming cost V 1 base and J 8 bases, with 14 bases left between them. Germline CDR1 reads LNHNV; CDR2 reads YYDKDF (reference sequence). The CDR3 sequence is CATSRGGPLREAFF. The CDR3 coding sequence is TGTGCCACCAGCAGAGGTGGTCCCCTCAGGGAAGCTTTCTTT.

J is TRBJ1-4 and V is TRBV5-1; D remains unclear. V was trimmed by 3 bases and J by 13 bases, leaving 16 bases between them. The germline V gene has CDR1 SGHRS and CDR2 YFSETQ. The CDR3 has 13 amino acids. CDR3 loop: CASSSDGNVGLFF. Written as DNA, the CDR3 is TGCGCCAGCAGCTCTGACGGAAACGTCGGACTGTTTTTT. Full variable domain (outside the CDR3, taken from reference TRBV5-1 and TRBJ1-4): KAGVTQTPRYLIKTRGQQVTLSCSPISGHRSVSWYQQTPGQGLQFLFEYFSETQRNKGNFPGRFSGRQFSNSRSEMNVSTLELGDSALYLCASSSDGNVGLFFGSGTQLSVL.

The chain is built from TRBV6-2 or TRBV6-3 and TRBJ2-7; 7 nucleotides line up with TRBD1. The germline V gene encodes CDR1 MNHEY and CDR2 SVGEGT. V lost 6 bases, J lost 5 bases, and 4 bases stayed unmatched. The CDR3 contains 12 residues. The DNA of the CDR3 is TGTGCCAGCAGCCGGACAGGAGACGAGCAGTACTTC. This codes for CASSRTGDEQYF.

The V and J genes are TRBV6-5 and TRBJ1-2; TRBD1 matches 8 bases. Germline loops: CDR1 MNHEY, CDR2 SVGAGI. V dropped 5 bases and J dropped 4; count of bases not matched to a gene: 6. This CDR3 contains 14 residues. Here the CDR3 DNA reads TGTGCCAGCAGTCCTGGGACAGGCCGCTATGGCTACACCTTC. It specifies CASSPGTGRYGYTF.

This clone came up a few times. The chain joins TRBV11-2 to TRBJ1-1, with 9 bases identical to TRBD1. Germline CDR1 and CDR2: SGHAT and FQNNGV. The CDR3 length is 11 residues. The J segment lost 11 bases and the V segment lost 5 bases, leaving 3 bases of the junction unmatched. The CDR3 region is CASSIGQGAFF. CDR3 nucleotide sequence: TGTGCCAGCAGCATAGGACAGGGGGCTTTCTTT.

The chain links TRBV27 to TRBJ1-5, with D tentatively TRBD1 (6 bases). The length of the CDR3 is 15 residues. In germline, CDR1 is MNHEY, CDR2 SMNVEV (reference sequence). Trimming shortened V by 5 bases and J by 7 bases, and 18 bases separated the two germline ends. DNA of the CDR3: TGTGCCAGCAGTCTAACCAGGGGACATGAGCAGCCCCAGCATTTT. Translation gives CASSLTRGHEQPQHF.

This clone was detected a few times. V is TRBV10-3 and J is TRBJ2-2; 7 bases align to TRBD1. The J segment lost 3 bases and the V segment lost 6 bases, leaving 4 bases of the junction unmatched. Germline V gives CDR1 ENHRY, CDR2 SYGVKD. The CDR3 is 14 amino acids. In DNA form, the CDR3 reads TGTGCCATCAGGAGAGACAGGGACACCGGGGAGCTGTTTTTT. This translates into CAIRRDRDTGELFF.

This clone was seen once. The rearrangement links TRBV5-4 to TRBJ1-1, with D maybe TRBD1 (6 bases). Per germline, CDR1 SGHNT and CDR2 YYREEE (reference sequence). The CDR3 sequence is 13 residues long. Trimming left V 2 bases short and J 6 bases short, with 11 bases between. This chain's CDR3 is CASSFPGASEAFF. The DNA for the CDR3 is TGTGCCAGCAGCTTTCCAGGGGCTTCTGAAGCTTTCTTT. The full variable domain, completed using reference TRBV5-4 and TRBJ1-1, is ETGVTQSPTHLIKTRGQQVTLRCSSQSGHNTVSWYQQALGQGPQFIFQYYREEENGRGNFPPRFSGLQFPNYSSELNVNALELDDSALYLCASSFPGASEAFFGQGTRLTVV.

The V and J genes are TRBV9 and TRBJ1-3; D might be TRBD1 (5 bases). V dropped 0 bases and J dropped 2 bases, with 6 bases sitting between them. This CDR3 is built from 14 residues. Germline CDR1 and CDR2: SGDLS and YYNGEE. The DNA of the CDR3 is TGTGCCAGCAGCGTAGGAGGGGCTGGAAACACCATATATTTT. Translating it yields CASSVGGAGNTIYF.

The rearrangement links TRBV6-5 to TRBJ1-2, with 10 bases matching TRBD1. CDR1 is MNHEY, CDR2 SVGAGI, per germline. This CDR3 has 15 residues. Trimming took 6 bases from V and 0 from J; bases not matched to a gene: 4. CDR3 in amino acids: CASRTGQGANYGYTF. The CDR3 DNA follows: TGTGCCAGCAGGACCGGACAGGGGGCTAACTATGGCTACACCTTC.